The 21 T cell receptor beta chains given below trace back to one sample, sequenced in a study of cytomegalovirus exposure and HLA in healthy donors. The PCR used 60 Vbeta and 13 Jbeta primers. The assay was immunoSEQ multiplex PCR, and TCRdb's table has in-frame clones only and misses some. The sample holds 110,000 or so clones; 60% to 80% are singletons and the top ten take almost 8.5%. Material for sequencing was PBMCs. These receptors originate from a man between 18 and 29 years old in good health and CMV-seropositive.

The chain has TRBV25-1 and TRBJ2-5; 12 bases agree with TRBD2. This CDR3 contains 18 residues. V trimming: 3 bases; J trimming: 5 bases; junction bases outside the gene matches: 13. Looked up from germline, CDR1 is MGHDK and CDR2 is SYGVNS. The CDR3 protein is CASSEVETSGGLVETQYF. CDR3 DNA: TGTGCCAGCAGTGAGGTCGAGACTAGCGGGGGTTTAGTCGAGACCCAGTACTTC.

This chain connects TRBV6-1 to TRBJ1-6; D gene uncertain. V was trimmed by 0 bases and J by 0 bases, leaving 9 bases between them. The CDR3 runs to 17 residues. CDR1 and CDR2 from the germline V gene are MNHNS and SASEGT. CDR3 nucleotide sequence: TGTGCCAGCAGTGAAGCAAGTCACAGCTCCTATAATTCACCCCTCCACTTT. Encoded protein: CASSEASHSSYNSPLHF.

The chain carries TRBV11-2 and TRBJ2-4; the D gene is possibly TRBD1 (6 bases). CDR1 is SGHAT and CDR2 is FQNNGV in the germline V gene. The CDR3 is made up of 17 amino acids. Trimming pared 5 bases from V and 5 bases from J, leaving 22 bases between. CDR3: CASSQFGDIGFENIQYF. The CDR3, as DNA: TGTGCCAGCAGCCAATTCGGGGACATAGGGTTCGAAAACATTCAGTACTTC.

In its sample, this clone was seen a few times. The V call is TRBV5-6, the J call TRBJ1-4, with D possibly being TRBD1 (6 bases). The V end lost 2 bases, the J end lost 8 bases, and 13 bases lay between the germline ends. Germline V gives CDR1 SGHDT, CDR2 YYEEEE. This CDR3 region has 14 residues. CDR3 sequence (DNA): TGTGCCAGCAGCTTTGGACAGACGGGCGAAAAACTGTTTTTT. Translation gives CASSFGQTGEKLFF.

This chain uses TRBV6-4 with TRBJ1-2, with a weak D call TRBD1 (5 bases). The CDR3 spans 15 residues. Germline CDR1 reads MRHNA; CDR2 reads SNTAGT. V lost 0 bases, J lost 2 bases, and 10 bases lay in between. CDR3 sequence: CASSDSPDSNYGYTF. CDR3 nucleotide sequence: TGTGCCAGCAGTGACTCACCAGACAGCAACTATGGCTACACCTTC.

This clone has more than one count but fewer than ten. The rearrangement uses TRBV7-9 and TRBJ1-2; 9 bases line up with TRBD1. Germline V CDR1 and CDR2: SEHNR, FQNEAQ (reference sequence). CDR3 length: 15 residues. The V and J ends lost 3 bases and 4 bases, in that order; junction bases with no gene match: 6. CDR3 sequence reads: CASSLDRGRSYGYTF. As DNA, the CDR3 is TGTGCCAGCAGCTTGGACAGGGGTCGAAGCTATGGCTACACCTTC.

The chain joins TRBV5-1 to TRBJ1-2; 12 bases align to TRBD1. V gave up 1 base and J gave up 8 bases; unmatched junction bases: 6. Looked up from germline, CDR1 is SGHRS and CDR2 is YFSETQ. This CDR3 contains 15 residues. CDR3 sequence (DNA): TGCGCCAGCAGCTTGACCGGGACAGGGGGCGGCGGCTACACCTTC. Protein: CASSLTGTGGGGYTF.

The rearrangement uses TRBV27 and TRBJ2-7; TRBD2 matches at 10 bases. The CDR3 is made up of 16 amino acids. CDR1 is MNHEY, CDR2 SMNVEV, per germline (reference sequence). V lost 4 bases to trimming and J lost 5 bases; unmatched junction nucleotides: 11. The CDR3 loop is CASSSISGGYHHEQYF. In DNA form, the CDR3 reads TGTGCCAGCAGTTCGATTAGCGGGGGGTACCACCACGAGCAGTACTTC.

The table lists this clone with a few counts. The chain employs TRBV19 and TRBJ1-5, with 10 bases aligning to TRBD1. Germline V gives CDR1 LNHDA, CDR2 SQIVND (reference sequence). V lost 4 bases to trimming and J lost 5 bases; unmatched junction nucleotides: 5. The CDR3 is 15 amino acids. Written as DNA, the CDR3 is TGTGCCAGTAGTAGGACAGGGGGAAACTATCAGCCCCAGCATTTT. This gives the protein CASSRTGGNYQPQHF.

This chain connects TRBV6-5 to TRBJ1-2; unclear D gene. Trimming shortened V by 2 bases and J by 4 bases, and 11 bases separated the two germline ends. Germline V gene lookup returns CDR1 MNHEY and CDR2 SVGAGI. The CDR3 consists of 14 residues. The CDR3 sequence is CASSYVSGSYGYTF. The CDR3 region has the DNA TGTGCCAGCAGTTACGTCAGCGGTTCCTATGGCTACACCTTC.

The rearrangement links TRBV4-1 to TRBJ2-3; no definite D call. Germline V gene lookup returns CDR1 MGHRA and CDR2 YSYEKL. The CDR3 consists of 12 residues. V was clipped by 5 bases and J by 7 bases, with 10 bases between them. CDR3 residues: CASSDIVYTQYF. The CDR3 DNA sequence: TGCGCCAGCAGCGATATAGTCTATACGCAGTATTTT.

V gene TRBV6-1 combines with J gene TRBJ1-1, with 7 bases fitting TRBD1. V was pared by 4 bases and J by 4 bases, with 3 bases of the junction left unmatched. The CDR3 has 13 amino acids. The germline gives CDR1 MNHNS, CDR2 SASEGT. CDR3 DNA: TGTGCCAGCAGTGGAGCAGGGGGCACTGAAGCTTTCTTT. Encoded protein: CASSGAGGTEAFF.

This chain links TRBV29-1 with TRBJ2-2; D possibly corresponds to TRBD2 (8 bases). V was shortened by 2 bases and J by 3 bases, with 13 bases between the two germline ends. The germline gives CDR1 SQVTM, CDR2 ANQGSEA. This CDR3 contains 15 residues. CDR3 amino acids: CSVEIAGQYTGELFF. The DNA of the CDR3 is TGCAGCGTTGAAATAGCGGGACAGTACACCGGGGAGCTGTTTTTT.

The chain recombines TRBV2 with TRBJ2-7; a possible D gene is TRBD1 (6 bases). Germline CDR1 is SNHLY and CDR2 is FYNNEI. The CDR3 is made up of 16 amino acids. With 8 bases removed from V and 4 bases from J, the gap between germline ends came to 24 bases. CDR3 coding DNA: TGTGCCAGCTTGTCGGACCTCGGGACACCTTTTTACGAGCAGTACGTC. This sequence encodes CASLSDLGTPFYEQYV.

V usage is TRBV2 and J usage is TRBJ2-5; D possibly corresponds to TRBD1 (6 bases). Per germline, CDR1 SNHLY and CDR2 FYNNEI. This CDR3 has 16 amino acids. V was cut by 1 base and J by 5 bases, with 17 bases left in between. Written as DNA, the CDR3 is TGTGCCAGCAGTGAAGATGGGGATACAGGGCAGGAGACCCAGTACTTC. Protein sequence: CASSEDGDTGQETQYF.

The chain's CDR3 is CASRRSSGVVDTQYF. The CDR3 coding sequence is TGTGCCAGCAGGCGATCTAGCGGGGTTGTAGATACGCAGTATTTT. The chain couples TRBV2 to TRBJ2-3; 9 positions match TRBD2. The junction had 9 bases not matched to a gene; V was cut back by 6 bases and J by 5 bases. The CDR3 contains 15 residues. Germline-derived CDR1 and CDR2 are SNHLY and FYNNEI.

The genes are TRBV7-9 and TRBJ2-7; weak D call: TRBD2 (6 bases). V lost 4 bases to trimming and J lost 2 bases, with 6 bases between them. From germline, CDR1 is SEHNR and CDR2 FQNEAQ (reference sequence). This CDR3 is built from 12 residues. DNA of the CDR3: TGTGCCAGCAGCTCGGGAGCCTACGAGCAGTACTTC. Its protein product is CASSSGAYEQYF.

The chain combines TRBV5-1 with TRBJ1-1; 9 bases are shared with TRBD1. This CDR3 spans 14 amino acids. Per germline, CDR1 SGHRS and CDR2 YFSETQ. J lost 7 bases, V lost 4 bases, and 8 bases had no gene match. This CDR3 is CASSPQGAPFEAFF. The CDR3 DNA sequence: TGCGCCAGCAGCCCACAGGGGGCCCCATTTGAAGCTTTCTTT.

This clone was seen a handful of times. This chain uses TRBV28 with TRBJ2-3; weak D call: TRBD2 (5 bases). This CDR3 has 15 residues. V lost 8 bases and J lost 0, with 15 bases in between. Germline V gene sequence: CDR1 MDHEN, CDR2 SYDVKM. CDR3 DNA sequence: TGTGCCAGCGCGCGGACTCGAACTAGCACAGATACGCAGTATTTT. Its protein product is CASARTRTSTDTQYF.

The chain combines TRBV28 with TRBJ1-2, with no clear D. This CDR3 contains 12 residues. V lost 8 bases, J lost 0 bases, and 7 bases lay in between. CDR1 and CDR2 (germline): MDHEN, SYDVKM. The CDR3 reads CASCGANYGYTF. The CDR3 DNA follows: TGTGCCAGCTGCGGGGCTAACTATGGCTACACCTTC.

The rearrangement joins TRBV4-1 to TRBJ1-2, with 7 bases matching TRBD1. Germline CDR1 MGHRA, CDR2 YSYEKL. Unmatched junction bases numbered 6, after V lost 0 bases and J lost 8 bases. The CDR3 extends over 14 amino acids. The CDR3: CASSQEPRGQGYTF. The CDR3 nucleotides read TGCGCCAGCAGCCAAGAACCTAGGGGGCAAGGCTACACCTTC.